Included here is one T cell receptor (beta chain) sequence, with context. This specimen belongs to a study of blood T cell repertoires in COVID-19. As processed by the authors: Estimates of nucleated cell counts were drawn from the amplification of reference gene primers. Profiled with immunoSEQ multiplex PCR; TCRdb holds only in-frame clones, not every one. That table gives V, J and clone size, and the DNA gave D and trimming. Seen here are around 90,000 clones, around 90% observed once, and the top ten hold over 12%. Looked up from germline, CDR1 is SNHLY and CDR2 is FYNNEI. V trimming: 4 bases; J trimming: 7 bases; junction bases outside the gene matches: 4. CDR3 length: 14 residues.

This sequence was found in a male donor with acute or convalescent COVID-19. The V and J genes are TRBV2 and TRBJ1-5, with 10 positions matching TRBD1. The specimen was peripheral blood. The CDR3 sequence is CASSGTGGGQPQHF. The CDR3 nucleotides are TGTGCCAGCAGTGGGACAGGGGGTGGCCAGCCCCAGCATTTT.